The 27 T cell receptor beta chains below come from one sample, sequenced in a study of blood T cell repertoires in COVID-19. Profiling relied on immunoSEQ multiplex PCR, and the TCRdb table lists in-frame clones only, not all of them. The table records around 200,000 clones, nearly 85% of them present only once. Sequencing used peripheral blood. The receptors here all came from a woman aged 30 to 39 with COVID-19, enrolled during active disease.

V gene TRBV30 combines with J gene TRBJ2-2; 7 positions agree with TRBD2. Germline CDR1 GTSNPN, CDR2 SVGIG (reference sequence). The CDR3 loop spans 14 amino acids. With 4 bases clipped from V and 7 bases from J, the junction kept 9 bases outside the gene matches. The CDR3 DNA sequence: TGTGCCTGGATTTTCGGGACTACATACGGGGAGCTGTTTTTT. Amino acid sequence: CAWIFGTTYGELFF.

This clone came up a few times. This chain links TRBV5-4 with TRBJ2-7; 8 bases map to TRBD2. The CDR3 covers 15 residues. In germline, CDR1 is SGHNT, CDR2 YYREEE (reference sequence). The ends lost 4 bases at V and 0 bases at J; junction bases unmatched: 6. The CDR3 region is CASSLGGVGSYEQYF. CDR3 coding DNA: TGTGCCAGCAGCCTCGGGGGGGTCGGCTCCTACGAGCAGTACTTC.

The genes are TRBV7-9 and TRBJ2-7, with D unresolved. This CDR3 is 13 amino acids long. The V end was cut by 1 base, the J end by 6 bases, with 10 bases between. Germline values: CDR1 SEHNR, CDR2 FQNEAQ (reference sequence). CDR3 sequence: CASSLVAASEQYF. CDR3 nucleotide sequence: TGTGCCAGCAGCTTAGTAGCCGCCAGCGAGCAGTACTTC.

This chain joins TRBV2 and TRBJ2-4; the D is unclear. Germline V gene lookup returns CDR1 SNHLY and CDR2 FYNNEI. The CDR3 spans 15 residues. Trimming shortened V by 6 bases and J by 0 bases, and 12 bases separated the two germline ends. The CDR3 loop is CASSITIIAKNIQYF. Written as DNA, the CDR3 is TGTGCCAGCAGCATAACTATTATAGCCAAAAACATTCAGTACTTC.

CDR3 in DNA: TGCGCCAGCAGCCAAGAATCAAGTTTAGGGGGCGTCTATGGCTACACCTTC. Its protein is CASSQESSLGGVYGYTF. V is TRBV4-1 and J is TRBJ1-2; 7 bases agree with TRBD1. In germline, CDR1 is MGHRA, CDR2 YSYEKL. Trimming cost V 0 bases and J 4 bases; bases outside gene matches: 11. The CDR3 contains 17 residues.

The V call is TRBV19, the J call TRBJ2-3, with TRBD2 identical over 8 bases. This CDR3 region has 16 residues. Germline trimming cut 5 bases from V and 5 bases from J; bases unmatched to any gene: 12. The germline V gene has CDR1 LNHDA and CDR2 SQIVND (reference sequence). CDR3 in amino acids: CASSLQTGTRLDTQYF. The CDR3 bases are TGTGCCAGTAGTCTACAGACCGGGACTAGATTAGATACGCAGTATTTT.

CDR3 coding DNA: TGTGCCAGCAGCGTAGCGGGACAGGGGGCCATAAATGAAAAACTGTTTTTT. Translation gives CASSVAGQGAINEKLFF. The V call is TRBV9, the J call TRBJ1-4; 12 bases fit TRBD1. CDR1 and CDR2 (germline): SGDLS, YYNGEE. The CDR3 consists of 17 residues. V shed 0 bases and J 5 bases; nucleotides not matched to a gene: 5.

The chain carries TRBV2 and TRBJ1-4; 7 bases agree with TRBD1. V trimming: 6 bases; J trimming: 5 bases; junction bases outside the gene matches: 6. CDR3 length: 14 residues. Germline V CDR1 and CDR2: SNHLY, FYNNEI. The CDR3 nucleotides are TGTGCCAGCAGGGGGACAGCCTTGAATGAAAAACTGTTTTTT. Amino acid sequence: CASRGTALNEKLFF.

This chain connects TRBV5-1 to TRBJ2-7, with 10 bases fitting TRBD1. V dropped 3 bases and J dropped 4; count of bases not matched to a gene: 4. The germline gives CDR1 SGHRS, CDR2 YFSETQ. The CDR3 totals 14 residues. The CDR3 reads CASSSGTGEYEQYF. The CDR3 DNA reads TGCGCCAGCAGCTCCGGGACAGGGGAATACGAGCAGTACTTC.

This chain uses TRBV19 with TRBJ1-2, with a weak D call TRBD1 (6 bases). This CDR3 spans 11 amino acids. Germline V gene sequence: CDR1 LNHDA, CDR2 SQIVND (reference sequence). The V end was cut by 10 bases, the J end by 8 bases, with 14 bases between. The CDR3 sequence is CAIVRGAGYTF. The CDR3 coding sequence is TGTGCCATCGTCAGGGGCGCGGGCTACACCTTC.

In the case of this clone: Just one base apart from a much larger clone, this may be a read error. At the DNA level, this CDR3 is encoded by other sequences in the same sample as well. The J gene is TRBJ1-5, the V gene TRBV12-3 or TRBV12-4, with D perhaps matching TRBD1 (5 bases). CDR3 length: 13 amino acids. Trimming stripped 6 bases from V and 2 bases from J, with 8 bases between. In DNA, the CDR3 is TGTGCCAGCAGACCGACAGGCAATCAGCCCCAGCATTTT. Protein: CASRPTGNQPQHF.

The rearrangement joins TRBV9 to TRBJ2-7; 10 nucleotides line up with TRBD2. Germline loops: CDR1 SGDLS, CDR2 YYNGEE. J lost 4 bases, V lost 3 bases, and 4 bases had no gene match. There are 14 residues in the CDR3. The CDR3 nucleotides read TGTGCCAGCAGCGGAGCGGGAGGGCCGTACGAGCAGTACTTC. It is translated as CASSGAGGPYEQYF.

The V and J genes are TRBV7-9 and TRBJ2-7; D unclear. CDR1 SEHNR and CDR2 FQNEAQ come from the germline V gene (reference sequence). V lost 5 bases and J lost 0, with 11 bases in between. The CDR3 is 14 amino acids. This chain's CDR3 is CASSPFQSSYEQYF. The CDR3 region has the DNA TGTGCCAGCAGCCCTTTTCAGTCCTCCTACGAGCAGTACTTC.

This chain uses TRBV5-4 with TRBJ2-7; possible D gene TRBD2, 7 bases. The germline CDR1 and CDR2 sequences are SGHNT and YYREEE (reference sequence). V dropped 4 bases and J dropped 5 bases, with 13 bases sitting between them. The CDR3 is 13 residues long. The CDR3: CASSRGAKDEQYF. CDR3 in DNA: TGTGCCAGCAGCCGGGGGGCGAAGGACGAGCAGTACTTC.

This chain uses TRBV5-4 with TRBJ2-7, with D maybe TRBD2 (6 bases). Germline assignment: CDR1 SGHNT and CDR2 YYREEE (reference sequence). V was clipped by 1 base and J by 0 bases, with 8 bases between them. This CDR3 spans 14 amino acids. The CDR3 protein is CASSLPSVSYEQYF. The CDR3, as DNA: TGTGCCAGCAGCTTGCCTAGCGTCTCCTACGAGCAGTACTTC. The full variable domain, its missing parts supplied by reference TRBV5-4 and TRBJ2-7, is ETGVTQSPTHLIKTRGQQVTLRCSSQSGHNTVSWYQQALGQGPQFIFQYYREEENGRGNFPPRFSGLQFPNYSSELNVNALELDDSALYLCASSLPSVSYEQYFGPGTRLTVT.

V usage is TRBV9 and J usage is TRBJ2-1, with D possibly matching TRBD1 (6 bases). The CDR3 spans 15 residues. CDR1 is SGDLS, CDR2 YYNGEE, per germline. Trimming removed 1 base from V and 8 bases from J, with 16 bases in between. CDR3 loop: CASSVNSQGKHEQFF. The CDR3 nucleotides are TGTGCCAGCAGCGTAAACAGTCAGGGGAAACATGAGCAGTTCTTC.

CDR3 DNA: TGCGCCAGCAGCCAAGTCCGGGGGAACTACGAGCAGTACTTC. Its translation is CASSQVRGNYEQYF. J is TRBJ2-7 and V is TRBV4-3; D is possibly TRBD2 (6 bases). Deletions cut 1 base from V and 3 bases from J, with 10 bases between. This CDR3 contains 14 residues. From germline, CDR1 is LGHNA and CDR2 YSLEER.

The chain has TRBV9 and TRBJ2-7; 8 positions agree with TRBD2. The trim removed 4 bases at V and 0 bases at J, leaving 12 bases unmatched. The length of the CDR3 is 17 residues. Germline V gene sequence: CDR1 SGDLS, CDR2 YYNGEE. Written as DNA, the CDR3 is TGTGCCAGCAGCCCCCAACGGAGAAGCGGGGGCTCCTACGAGCAGTACTTC. It is translated as CASSPQRRSGGSYEQYF.

DNA for the CDR3: TGTGCCAGCAGCGTAGATCAGGGTAATTCACCCCTCCACTTT. Translation gives CASSVDQGNSPLHF. The chain joins TRBV9 to TRBJ1-6, with a weak D call TRBD1 (5 bases). Looked up from germline, CDR1 is SGDLS and CDR2 is YYNGEE. The V end lost 0 bases, the J end lost 6 bases, and 7 bases lay between the germline ends. CDR3 length: 14 residues.

This clone was seen a handful of times. This chain links TRBV9 with TRBJ2-2; D gene unclear. Trimming pared 3 bases from V and 0 bases from J, leaving 15 bases between. CDR1 is SGDLS, CDR2 YYNGEE, per germline. The CDR3 spans 17 residues. The CDR3 DNA reads as TGTGCCAGCAGCGATAACCCCCGACAACCGAACACCGGGGAGCTGTTTTTT. Protein sequence: CASSDNPRQPNTGELFF.

The rearrangement links TRBV7-9 to TRBJ1-5; D ambiguous. CDR3 length equals 16 residues. Trimming cost V 5 bases and J 2 bases, with 16 bases left between them. CDR1 and CDR2 from the germline V gene are SEHNR and FQNEAQ (reference sequence). The DNA of the CDR3 is TGTGCCAGCAGCCCCAGCGAGGGAGGAGGCAATCAGCCCCAGCATTTT. Translation gives CASSPSEGGGNQPQHF.

This chain joins TRBV9 and TRBJ1-2; 7 nucleotides agree with TRBD1. The CDR3 sequence is 16 residues long. Germline trimming cut 3 bases from V and 2 bases from J; bases unmatched to any gene: 10. Germline CDR1 and CDR2: SGDLS and YYNGEE. CDR3 sequence: CASSAASGTVNYGYTF. In DNA form, the CDR3 reads TGTGCCAGCAGCGCGGCCTCCGGGACAGTCAACTATGGCTACACCTTC.

The chain has TRBV18 and TRBJ2-7; no firm D call. Trimming pared 3 bases from V and 2 bases from J, leaving 2 bases between. Looked up from germline, CDR1 is KGHSH and CDR2 is LQKENI. This CDR3 is built from 11 residues. The CDR3 loop is CASSPAYEQYF. CDR3 coding DNA: TGTGCCAGCTCACCCGCCTACGAGCAGTACTTC.

The chain joins TRBV7-2 to TRBJ2-1, with 9 bases identical to TRBD2. Germline V lookup: CDR1 SGHTA, CDR2 FQGNSA. With V trimmed by 2 bases and J by 5 bases, 7 bases remained unmatched. The CDR3 has 16 residues. The CDR3 DNA reads TGTGCCAGCAGCTTAACCCTAGCGGGGACACACAATGAGCAGTTCTTC. Translation: CASSLTLAGTHNEQFF.

The gene calls are TRBV11-1 and TRBJ1-2; 11 bases map to TRBD1. This CDR3 spans 13 amino acids. Looked up from germline, CDR1 is SGHAT and CDR2 is FQDESV (reference sequence). V was pared by 4 bases and J by 6 bases, with 1 base of the junction left unmatched. DNA for the CDR3: TGTGCCAGCAGCTGGACAGGGGGCGATGGCTACACCTTC. Translated: CASSWTGGDGYTF. The variable domain in full, completed from reference TRBV11-1 and TRBJ1-2, reads EAEVAQSPRYKITEKSQAVAFWCDPISGHATLYWYRQILGQGPELLVQFQDESVVDDSQLPKDRFSAERLKGVDSTLKIQPAELGDSAMYLCASSWTGGDGYTFGSGTRLTVV.

CDR3 amino acids: CASSYYGGATGELFF. CDR3 in DNA: TGTGCCAGCAGTTACTACGGGGGGGCTACCGGGGAGCTGTTTTTT. This rearrangement joins TRBV6-2 or TRBV6-3 to TRBJ2-2; TRBD2 agrees at 8 bases. Germline-derived CDR1 and CDR2 are MNHEY and SVGEGT. V gave up 1 base and J gave up 5 bases; unmatched junction bases: 3. The CDR3 is 15 amino acids.

This clone was seen only a few times. This chain connects TRBV4-3 to TRBJ1-4, with D maybe TRBD1 (5 bases). Looked up from germline, CDR1 is LGHNA and CDR2 is YSLEER. Trimming left V 0 bases short and J 6 bases short, with 11 bases between. The CDR3 has 15 residues. Written as DNA, the CDR3 is TGCGCCAGCAGCCAAGATGTCCAGGGCCATGAAAAACTGTTTTTT. Translation gives CASSQDVQGHEKLFF.